The 31 T cell receptor beta chains in this list originate from one sample, sequenced in a study of post-analysis software for immune sequencing data. Study results and caveats: The study found TRBV5-6, TRBV5-1 and TRBV20-1 among a few TRBV segments more frequent in patients than controls.

Antigens for these TCRs are unknown. The library was made from cDNA and included unique molecular identifiers. TCRdb re-derived calls from the PCR reads in MiXCR, one entry per CDR3 protein. The table lists about 540,000 distinct CDR3 sequences, approximately 31% of them singletons. What was sequenced was blood. The receptors here all came from a girl aged 2-17 years with multiple sclerosis.

The CDR3 coding sequence is TGTGCCAGCAGCCCCCTACGGGGCGGAGATAGCAATCAGCCCCAGCATTTT. This sequence encodes CASSPLRGGDSNQPQHF. The chain has TRBV7-8 and TRBJ1-5; D is possibly TRBD1 (5 bases). This CDR3 spans 17 amino acids. Per the germline V gene, CDR1 is SGHVS and CDR2 is FQNEAQ. The V end was cut by 5 bases, the J end by 0 bases, with 17 bases between.

The CDR3, as DNA: TGTGCCAGCAGCTTAGCGGGACTAGCGGGGGGCTACGAGCAGTACTTC. Its protein product is CASSLAGLAGGYEQYF. This rearrangement joins TRBV7-2 to TRBJ2-7; 15 nucleotides agree with TRBD2. Germline lookup yields CDR1 SGHTA and CDR2 FQGNSA. This CDR3 is built from 16 residues. Trimming at V came to 0 bases and at J to 3 bases, leaving 0 bases not matched to a gene. Complete variable domain (other parts from reference TRBV7-2 and TRBJ2-7): GAGVSQSPSNKVTEKGKDVELRCDPISGHTALYWYRQSLGQGLEFLIYFQGNSAPDKSGLPSDRFSAERTGGSVSTLTIQRTQQEDSAVYLCASSLAGLAGGYEQYFGPGTRLTVT.

This clonotype appeared a few times. V usage is TRBV4-1 and J usage is TRBJ2-1; 15 nucleotides match TRBD2. Germline V lookup: CDR1 MGHRA, CDR2 YSYEKL. J was trimmed by 0 bases and V by 3 bases; bases with no gene match: 6. The CDR3 sequence is 19 residues long. The CDR3 sequence: CASSHRGLAGGASYNEQFF. The CDR3 DNA reads TGCGCCAGCAGCCACCGGGGACTAGCGGGGGGAGCCTCCTACAATGAGCAGTTCTTC.

This rearrangement joins TRBV20-1 to TRBJ2-7, with 7 bases identical to TRBD1. With 3 bases clipped from V and 5 bases from J, the junction kept 7 bases outside the gene matches. The germline V gene encodes CDR1 DFQATT and CDR2 SNEGSKA (reference sequence). The CDR3 has 13 residues. The CDR3 nucleotides are TGCAGTGCTAGTAGGCAGGGGGTAAACGAGCAGTACTTC. It translates to CSASRQGVNEQYF.

This clonotype occurred a few times. The gene calls are TRBV29-1 and TRBJ1-1; tentative D call: TRBD1 (6 bases). Deletions cut 4 bases from V and 0 bases from J, with 12 bases between. Germline CDR1 and CDR2: SQVTM and ANQGSEA. There are 14 residues in the CDR3. DNA of the CDR3: TGCAGCGTTGGTAGGACAGCCGTGAACACTGAAGCTTTCTTT. Protein: CSVGRTAVNTEAFF.

The J gene is TRBJ2-5, the V gene TRBV6-5; the match to TRBD2 covers 7 bases. This CDR3 spans 14 amino acids. Germline CDR1 reads MNHEY; CDR2 reads SVGAGI. V gave up 2 bases and J gave up 2 bases; unmatched junction bases: 2. The CDR3 loop reads CASSYLAAQETQYF. The CDR3 DNA is TGTGCCAGCAGTTACCTAGCGGCACAAGAGACCCAGTACTTC.

The chain is built from TRBV2 and TRBJ2-3; 9 bases fit TRBD2. Germline CDR1 is SNHLY and CDR2 is FYNNEI. The V gene end was trimmed by 10 bases and the J gene end by 5 bases; junction bases not matched to a gene: 10. This CDR3 region has 14 residues. The CDR3 DNA reads TGTGCCACCGAATTTAGCGGGGGCAGAGATACGCAGTATTTT. It specifies CATEFSGGRDTQYF.

The chain has TRBV5-1 and TRBJ2-1, with a possible D match to TRBD2 (6 bases). The CDR3 sequence is 15 residues long. CDR1 and CDR2 (germline): SGHRS, YFSETQ. Trimming removed 5 bases at V and 3 bases at J, with 15 bases between. In nucleotides, the CDR3 is TGCGCCAGCAGTCAGGCCCCGGAGGGCTACAATGAGCAGTTCTTC. Encoded protein: CASSQAPEGYNEQFF. Full variable domain (missing parts from reference TRBV5-1 and TRBJ2-1): KAGVTQTPRYLIKTRGQQVTLSCSPISGHRSVSWYQQTPGQGLQFLFEYFSETQRNKGNFPGRFSGRQFSNSRSEMNVSTLELGDSALYLCASSQAPEGYNEQFFGPGTRLTVL.

A few counts support this clonotype. This chain joins TRBV20-1 and TRBJ2-1; TRBD1 matches at 8 bases. The trim removed 5 bases at V and 0 bases at J, leaving 6 bases unmatched. Germline CDR1 is DFQATT and CDR2 is SNEGSKA (reference sequence). The CDR3 spans 15 residues. This chain's CDR3 is CSAGQGLFSYNEQFF. Written as DNA, the CDR3 is TGCAGTGCTGGACAGGGTCTCTTCTCCTACAATGAGCAGTTCTTC.

This sequence joins TRBV3-1 and TRBJ1-2; D uncertain. The CDR3 runs 14 residues. From germline, CDR1 is LGHDT and CDR2 YNNKEL (reference sequence). Trimming pared 0 bases from V and 1 base from J, leaving 6 bases between. Here the CDR3 reads CASSQDYSNYGYTF. In DNA form, the CDR3 reads TGTGCCAGCAGCCAAGACTACAGTAACTATGGCTACACCTTC. The variable domain in full, with the rest retrieved from reference TRBV3-1 and TRBJ1-2, is DTAVSQTPKYLVTQMGNDKSIKCEQNLGHDTMYWYKQDSKKFLKIMFSYNNKELIINETVPNRFSPKSPDKAHLNLHINSLELGDSAVYFCASSQDYSNYGYTFGSGTRLTVV.

For this clonotype: Compared with germline, one end of the junction differs, possibly owing to a read error. The genes are TRBV5-1 and TRBJ1-2; 9 bases map to TRBD1. The CDR3 loop spans 14 amino acids. The V gene's germline CDR1 is SGHRS and CDR2 YFSETQ. The CDR3 nucleotides read TGCGCCAGCAGCTTGAGTGGACAGGGGAGAGGCTACACCTTT. This translates into CASSLSGQGRGYTF.

Comment on this clonotype: Compared with germline, one end of the junction differs, possibly owing to a read error. V is TRBV10-2 and J is TRBJ2-1; 11 bases agree with TRBD2. This CDR3 is 16 amino acids long. Germline loops: CDR1 WSHSY, CDR2 SAAADI. CDR3 sequence reads: CASSTGTSGGADEQCF. Written as DNA, the CDR3 is TGCGCCAGCAGTACCGGGACTAGCGGAGGGGCTGATGAGCAGTGCTTC.

This clonotype was counted a few times. CDR3 sequence (DNA): TGCAGTGCTACGCCTACAGTCCTCCAAGAGACCCAGTACTTC. Amino acid sequence: CSATPTVLQETQYF. The genes are TRBV20-1 and TRBJ2-5; D is unresolved. Germline-derived CDR1 and CDR2 are DFQATT and SNEGSKA (reference sequence). Trimming removed 4 bases at V and 1 base at J, with 13 bases between. This CDR3 comprises 14 residues.

The V gene is TRBV7-2, the J gene TRBJ2-1; the D is unclear. The CDR3 spans 13 residues. Germline V gene data show CDR1 as SGHTA and CDR2 as FQGNSA. The V gene lost 5 bases and the J gene lost 5 bases, with 10 bases spanning the gap. The CDR3 loop is CASSKSSDNEQFF. DNA of the CDR3: TGTGCCAGCAGCAAAAGCTCGGACAATGAGCAGTTCTTC.

This clonotype was picked up a small number of times. This chain uses TRBV12-3 or TRBV12-4 with TRBJ1-1; 8 bases map to TRBD1. This CDR3 has 16 residues. Trimming removed 5 bases from V and 0 bases from J; junction bases left unmatched: 8. The CDR3 DNA follows: TGTGCCAGCAGTCTTGGACAGGGAAGCATGAACACTGAAGCTTTCTTT. It codes for CASSLGQGSMNTEAFF.

The chain links TRBV6-5 to TRBJ1-2, with 9 bases that match TRBD1. J lost 2 bases, V lost 4 bases, and 8 bases had no gene match. CDR3 size: 16 residues. Germline CDR1 MNHEY, CDR2 SVGAGI. The CDR3 DNA follows: TGTGCCAGCAGTTCCGACAGGGGGAGTCTAAACTATGGCTACACCTTC. This gives the protein CASSSDRGSLNYGYTF.

The chain uses TRBV20-1 and TRBJ1-2; TRBD1 might be the D (5 bases). The CDR3 consists of 13 residues. The germline V gene encodes CDR1 DFQATT and CDR2 SNEGSKA (reference sequence). Trimming left V 0 bases short and J 8 bases short, with 13 bases between. The CDR3 protein is CSARDFQGEGYTF. The CDR3 DNA reads as TGCAGTGCTAGAGACTTTCAGGGAGAGGGCTACACCTTC.

Remarks on this clonotype: A read error may account for a junction end that differs from germline. V usage is TRBV27 and J usage is TRBJ1-5; D uncertain. This CDR3 region has 15 residues. CDR1 MNHEY and CDR2 SMNVEV come from the germline V gene (reference sequence). The CDR3 nucleotides are TGTGTCAGCAGCACCGGGTCCTGGGGCAATCAGCCCCAGCATTTT. It encodes CVSSTGSWGNQPQHF.

The sample holds a few counts of this clonotype. The chain recombines TRBV29-1 with TRBJ1-5; no definite D call. Germline V gives CDR1 SQVTM, CDR2 ANQGSEA. The CDR3 sequence is 15 residues long. V shed 6 bases and J shed 0 bases, with 15 bases lying between them. The chain's CDR3 is CSVRTVFNSNQPQHF. The CDR3 DNA reads as TGCAGCGTCCGGACCGTCTTTAATAGCAATCAGCCCCAGCATTTT.

This rearrangement joins TRBV6-5 to TRBJ1-1, with D perhaps matching TRBD1 (5 bases). The CDR3 is made up of 15 amino acids. The V gene's germline CDR1 is MNHEY and CDR2 SVGAGI. V dropped 6 bases and J dropped 1 base, with 15 bases sitting between them. CDR3 nucleotides: TGTGCCAGCAGCAGACAGCCAAATAGGAACACTGAAGCTTTCTTT. Translating gives CASSRQPNRNTEAFF.

This chain joins TRBV7-9 and TRBJ2-7, with 10 nucleotides matching TRBD1. The CDR3 sequence is 18 residues long. Germline loops: CDR1 SEHNR, CDR2 FQNEAQ (reference sequence). Trimming cost V 2 bases and J 1 base; bases outside gene matches: 11. DNA of the CDR3: TGTGCCAGCAGCTTAAGAGACAGGGGGCAAATCGGTTCCTACGAGCAGTACTTC. Translation gives CASSLRDRGQIGSYEQYF. Full variable domain (missing parts from reference TRBV7-9 and TRBJ2-7): DTGVSQNPRHKITKRGQNVTFRCDPISEHNRLYWYRQTLGQGPEFLTYFQNEAQLEKSRLLSDRFSAERPKGSFSTLEIQRTEQGDSAMYLCASSLRDRGQIGSYEQYFGPGTRLTVT.

A few counts support this clonotype. The J gene is TRBJ2-1, the V gene TRBV7-2; the D gene could be TRBD1 or TRBD2 (5 bases each). The CDR3 sequence is 16 residues long. Trimming took off 1 base at V and 3 bases at J, with 13 bases between the two ends. Germline CDR1 is SGHTA and CDR2 is FQGNSA. The CDR3 reads CASSLGWDPSYNEQFF. As DNA, the CDR3 is TGTGCCAGCAGCTTAGGATGGGACCCAAGCTACAATGAGCAGTTCTTC.

The chain carries TRBV29-1 and TRBJ2-3; D may be TRBD1 (7 bases). V was clipped by 4 bases and J by 1 base, with 21 bases between them. This CDR3 is built from 17 residues. CDR1 is SQVTM and CDR2 is ANQGSEA in the germline V gene. The CDR3 is CSVAGLLGGFGTDTQYF. CDR3 nucleotides: TGCAGCGTTGCGGGACTGCTAGGGGGCTTCGGCACAGATACGCAGTATTTT.

This clonotype was found a few times. This chain connects TRBV5-1 to TRBJ2-7, with D possibly TRBD2 on 6 matching bases. V was clipped by 3 bases and J by 3 bases, with 19 bases between them. The CDR3 runs to 16 residues. The germline V gene encodes CDR1 SGHRS and CDR2 YFSETQ. The CDR3 spells CASSSFFSGSGYEQYF. CDR3 DNA sequence: TGCGCCAGCAGCTCTTTTTTTTCCGGGAGCGGCTACGAGCAGTACTTC.

The chain recombines TRBV4-2 with TRBJ2-7; D is ambiguous. The length of the CDR3 is 13 residues. Trimming stripped 0 bases from V and 0 bases from J, with 3 bases between. Germline CDR1 and CDR2: LGHNA and YNFKEQ. The CDR3, as DNA: TGTGCCAGCAGCCAAGAATACTCCTACGAGCAGTACTTC. Its protein is CASSQEYSYEQYF.

The chain employs TRBV4-2 and TRBJ2-3; tentatively, D is TRBD1 (6 bases). Trimming pared 0 bases from V and 2 bases from J, leaving 12 bases between. Per the germline V gene, CDR1 is LGHNA and CDR2 is YNFKEQ. The CDR3 consists of 16 residues. Here the CDR3 reads CASSQDEGGYTDTQYF. DNA for the CDR3: TGTGCCAGCAGCCAAGATGAAGGGGGTTACACAGATACGCAGTATTTT.

The gene calls are TRBV20-1 and TRBJ2-5, with D perhaps TRBD1 or TRBD2 (5 bases each). The CDR3 contains 13 residues. V lost 4 bases, J lost 1 base, and 10 bases lay in between. Germline lookup yields CDR1 DFQATT and CDR2 SNEGSKA (reference sequence). CDR3 nucleotide sequence: TGCAGTGCTAAACGGGACGGCCAAGAGACCCAGTACTTC. Protein product: CSAKRDGQETQYF.

This CDR3 reads CASSLAGGAGSPLHF. The DNA of the CDR3 is TGTGCCAGCAGCTTAGCGGGGGGCGCAGGCTCACCCCTCCACTTT. This chain joins TRBV7-9 and TRBJ1-6, with D perhaps matching TRBD1 (6 bases). Trimming removed 0 bases from V and 10 bases from J, with 13 bases in between. The CDR3 is made up of 15 amino acids. The germline gives CDR1 SEHNR, CDR2 FQNEAQ (reference sequence).

The chain employs TRBV6-5 and TRBJ2-1; 7 bases agree with TRBD1. Germline V gene sequence: CDR1 MNHEY, CDR2 SVGAGI. V dropped 4 bases and J dropped 5; count of bases not matched to a gene: 5. The CDR3 contains 14 residues. The CDR3 bases are TGTGCCAGCAGTTTCACAGGGGAAAACAATGAGCAGTTCTTC. It encodes CASSFTGENNEQFF.

The rearrangement joins TRBV6-6 to TRBJ2-4; TRBD1 is a possible D gene (6 bases). V gave up 3 bases and J gave up 0 bases, with 12 bases separating them. The CDR3 loop spans 16 amino acids. CDR1 and CDR2 from the germline V gene are MNHNY and SVGAGI (reference sequence). CDR3 DNA: TGTGCCAGCAGTTATGACAGGCCTCTAGCCAAAAACATTCAGTACTTC. This sequence encodes CASSYDRPLAKNIQYF.

This clonotype was seen a handful of times. The chain recombines TRBV6-4 with TRBJ2-3; no firm D call. The CDR3 runs to 12 residues. V was pared by 6 bases and J by 6 bases, with 10 bases between. Germline V gives CDR1 MRHNA, CDR2 SNTAGT. CDR3 protein: CASRDHSDTQYF. The DNA of the CDR3 is TGTGCCAGCAGGGACCACTCCGATACGCAGTATTTT.